This is a list of T cell receptor beta chains from one sample in a study of CD8 T cells in Susac syndrome. A single record per CDR3 protein comes from TCRdb applying MiXCR to the immunoSEQ multiplex PCR reads. The table includes about 120,000 distinct CDR3 sequences, approximately 90% detected once. The sequenced material came from CD8+ T cells from PBMCs. These receptors all stem from a human donor in good health. Both conserved end residues are trimmed from each CDR3. A D gene is named only where the DNA matches it firmly.

V	D	CDR3
TRBV29-1	TRBD1	SVLGQDQETQY
TRBV7-8	.	ASSLVYGQNNSPLH
TRBV20-1	.	SATGQGGSGYT
TRBV3-1	.	ASSQDVLARRGYT
TRBV18	TRBD1	ASSTRQGSTDTQY
TRBV11-2	.	ASSSEWTETGELF
TRBV7-9	TRBD2	ASSSRTSLVSGSYNEQF
TRBV3-1	.	ASSQGTGNEQF
TRBV12-3/TRBV12-4	.	ASSLGDGRYQPQH
TRBV7-9	TRBD2	ASSLEGIAGVEQY
TRBV5-4	TRBD2	ASSSSTSVTGELF
TRBV13	TRBD1	ASSSKIGTGNTEAF
TRBV14	TRBD2	ASRSTSGSYNEQF
TRBV14	TRBD2	ASSPVSGRANYNEQF
TRBV29-1	.	SVEGGGANTEAF
TRBV4-2	TRBD1	ASSQGLTGPDNEQF
TRBV18	TRBD2	ASSPLAGDDTQY
TRBV4-2	.	ASSTGEAYEQY
TRBV3-1	TRBD2	ASSRTSGGASYEQY
TRBV2	TRBD2	ASRGLAGPNSYEQY
TRBV7-3	TRBD2	ASSWGGLATQY